This T cell receptor beta chain was captured in a study of blood T cell repertoires in COVID-19. Study information: Donors in the United States, Italy and Spain gave samples during acute or convalescent COVID-19. The cDNA or gDNA used as material had been derived from T cells, B-cell-depleted T cells, or PBMCs.

CDR1 is SGHNT and CDR2 is YYREEE in the germline V gene (reference sequence). The CDR3 sequence is 15 residues long. Between the trimmed V and J ends, which lost 4 bases and 1 base, there was a span of 14 bases. This clone was seen a single time. In the original processing: Scientists estimated how many nucleated cells there were by amplifying reference gene primers. Repertoires were generated with immunoSEQ multiplex PCR, while TCRdb's copy carries only in-frame clones and drops some. That table supplies the V and J calls and clone size; D and trimming were determined from the DNA. This sample has about 76,000 clones, with about 90% found just once.

V usage is TRBV5-4 and J usage is TRBJ2-5; perhaps TRBD2 as D (6 bases). The clonotype comes from a human donor in a cohort sampled during active COVID-19. Sequencing used peripheral blood. This CDR3 is CASSPALRGQETQYF. The CDR3 DNA reads TGTGCCAGCAGCCCTGCGCTGCGGGGCCAAGAGACCCAGTACTTC.